Sequencing of this TCR beta chain was carried out in a study of tumor-infiltrating lymphocytes in primary liver carcinoma. Co-extraction of both nucleic acids (RNA and DNA) used about 20-33 mg of unsorted bulk tissue. Without exception, tumor samples held over 85% viable tumor cells. Germline V gives CDR1 MDHEN, CDR2 SYDVKM. This CDR3 spans 13 amino acids. Note on this clonotype: The antigen is undetermined. One end of the junction is discordant with germline, which a read error may explain.

Regarding the study as a whole: For tumor-adjacent and tumor-blood pairs, overlap was less than that seen for tumor region pairs.

The investigators made TCR beta cDNA from about 500 ng total RNA, using a constant-region primer. Amplification in three nested multiplex PCR rounds with slightly modified ARM-PCR gave rise to TCR beta libraries. Each of the first two PCR rounds ran nine to ten cycles with TRBV1-TRBV30 forward and C-beta reverse primers. TCRdb itself ran the multiplex PCR reads through MiXCR, one entry per CDR3 protein. The profile shows 40,000 to 55,000 distinct CDR3 sequences, over 75% of them singletons. Sequences were obtained from liver tumor tissue from sampling region 5. Subset meaning: tumor region T5, tumor centre. This clonotype originated in a man aged 40-55 years with primary liver carcinoma and hepatitis B virus infection. The chain is built from TRBV28 and TRBJ1-1, with D possibly TRBD1 on 5 matching bases. CDR3 coding DNA: TGCGCCAGCAGTTCACCGGCTAAAGGGGCAGCTTTCTTT. Translating it yields CASSSPAKGAAFF. The full variable domain, its missing parts supplied by reference TRBV28 and TRBJ1-1, is DVKVTQSSRYLVKRTGEKVFLECVQDMDHENMFWYRQDPGLGLRLIYFSYDVKMKEKGDIPEGYSVSREKKERFSLILESASTNQTSMYLCASSSPAKGAAFFGQGTRLTVV.